The clone carrying this TCR beta chain was observed once. The antigen remains unidentified. This entry is derived from a study of OX40 agonist ivuxolimab in advanced cancers. Study-level findings and limits: Both CD4+ and CD8+ T cell populations in blood had undergone clonal expansion by week 6 at 0.1 to 3.0 mg/kg.

Some clones are missing from TCRdb's copy, which holds only in-frame ones; the method was immunoSEQ multiplex PCR. The sample consists of some 10,000 clones, around 78% of them appearing once. The TCR sequence derives from an adult with an advanced solid tumor such as melanoma, head and neck, liver or kidney cancer. The material was CD4+ or CD8+ T cells sorted from blood, obtained in a trial of the OX40 agonist ivuxolimab.

The CDR3 protein is CACSADGVYGYTF. The CDR3 DNA follows: TGTGCCTGCTCAGCGGACGGAGTATATGGCTACACCTTC. V usage is TRBV30 and J usage is TRBJ1-2; D unclear. Germline-derived CDR1 and CDR2 are GTSNPN and SVGIG (reference sequence). The CDR3 is 13 amino acids. The V end was cut by 6 bases, the J end by 5 bases, with 16 bases between.